This T cell receptor beta chain was obtained from a study of OX40 agonist ivuxolimab in advanced cancers. Study background: Dose-escalation patients had hepatocellular carcinoma, melanoma, renal cell or head and neck cancer.

V dropped 3 bases and J dropped 2 bases, with 10 bases sitting between them. Looked up from germline, CDR1 is SGHTS and CDR2 is YDEGEE. The CDR3 has 14 residues. Findings and limits, study-wide: CD8+ T cells were the subset that, on average, had more expanded clones than CD4+.

To note about this clone: The target antigen is unknown.

Sequencing used immunoSEQ multiplex PCR; TCRdb keeps in-frame clones, though not all of them. The table has tens of thousands of clones, 92% seen once. Patients were ineligible given autoimmune disease history or systemic immunosuppression. V gene TRBV5-8 combines with J gene TRBJ2-3; possible D gene TRBD2, 6 bases. The clonotype comes from an adult with an advanced solid tumor such as melanoma, head and neck, liver or kidney cancer. This material consisted of CD4+ or CD8+ T cells sorted from blood, taken in a trial of the OX40 agonist ivuxolimab. The CDR3 spells CASSWGGATDTQYF. CDR3 coding DNA: TGTGCCAGCAGCTGGGGCGGGGCCACAGATACGCAGTATTTT.